This T cell receptor (beta chain) appears in the sequencing data of a study of T cells in Graves' hyperthyroidism and ophthalmopathy. Regarding the study as a whole: Ophthalmopathy stood apart from stable hyperthyroidism in a 13 V-J model. Most thyroid clonotypes expanded above 0.001 were also detected in blood.

The CDR3 loop spans 15 amino acids. V was clipped by 3 bases and J by 4 bases, with 15 bases between them. This clonotype was seen at least ten times. The antigen is unknown. RNA transcripts were the template for amplifying TCR beta CDR3 regions. The HTBI primer set was used in a first-round RT-PCR of the TCR CDR3. From the multiplex PCR reads, TCRdb called clonotypes with MiXCR, one entry per CDR3 protein. In the table there are about 600,000 distinct CDR3 sequences, 16% of which are singletons. The source material was blood. The chain uses TRBV12-3 or TRBV12-4 and TRBJ1-1; D might be TRBD1 (6 bases). The sequence came from a middle-aged woman with Graves' ophthalmopathy. Here the CDR3 reads CASSFGQQTTTEAFF. CDR3 DNA: TGTGCCAGCAGTTTCGGACAGCAGACGACCACTGAAGCTTTCTTT.